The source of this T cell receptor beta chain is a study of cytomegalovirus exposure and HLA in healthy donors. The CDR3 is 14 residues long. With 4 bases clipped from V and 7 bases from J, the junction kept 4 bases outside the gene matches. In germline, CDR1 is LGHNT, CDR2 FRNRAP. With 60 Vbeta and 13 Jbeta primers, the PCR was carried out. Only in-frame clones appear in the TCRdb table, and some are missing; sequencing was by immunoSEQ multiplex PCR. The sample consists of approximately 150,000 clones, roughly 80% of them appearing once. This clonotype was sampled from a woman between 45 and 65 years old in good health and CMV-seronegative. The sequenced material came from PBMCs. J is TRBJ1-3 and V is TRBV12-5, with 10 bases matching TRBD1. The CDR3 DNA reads TGTGCTAGTGGTTCCGGACAGGGGGTGAACACCATATATTTT. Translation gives CASGSGQGVNTIYF.